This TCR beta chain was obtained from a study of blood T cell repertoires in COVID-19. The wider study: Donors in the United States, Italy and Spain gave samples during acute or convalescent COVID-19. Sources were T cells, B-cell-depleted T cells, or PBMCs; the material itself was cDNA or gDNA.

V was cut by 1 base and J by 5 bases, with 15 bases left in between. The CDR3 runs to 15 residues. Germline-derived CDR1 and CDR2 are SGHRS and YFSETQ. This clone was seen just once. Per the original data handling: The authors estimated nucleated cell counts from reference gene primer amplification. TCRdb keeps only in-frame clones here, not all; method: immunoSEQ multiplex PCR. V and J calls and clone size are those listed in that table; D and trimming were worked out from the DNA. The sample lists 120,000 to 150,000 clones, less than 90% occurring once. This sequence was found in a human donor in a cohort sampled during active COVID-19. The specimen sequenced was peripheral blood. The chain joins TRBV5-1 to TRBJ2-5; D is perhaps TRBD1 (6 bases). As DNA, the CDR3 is TGCGCCAGCAGCTTGTCAGGCAGGGGCGAGGAGACCCAGTACTTC. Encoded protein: CASSLSGRGEETQYF.